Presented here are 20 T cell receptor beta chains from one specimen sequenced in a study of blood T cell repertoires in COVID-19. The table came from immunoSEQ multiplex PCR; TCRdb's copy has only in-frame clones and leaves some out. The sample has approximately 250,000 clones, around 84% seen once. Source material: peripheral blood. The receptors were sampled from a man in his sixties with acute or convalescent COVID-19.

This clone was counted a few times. The CDR3 spells CSVAGTSGDYEQYF. In DNA, the CDR3 is TGCAGCGTGGCCGGGACTAGCGGAGACTACGAGCAGTACTTC. The chain couples TRBV29-1 to TRBJ2-7; 11 bases match TRBD2. The V gene end was trimmed by 6 bases and the J gene end by 3 bases; junction bases not matched to a gene: 7. This CDR3 spans 14 amino acids. Germline CDR1 is SQVTM and CDR2 is ANQGSEA.

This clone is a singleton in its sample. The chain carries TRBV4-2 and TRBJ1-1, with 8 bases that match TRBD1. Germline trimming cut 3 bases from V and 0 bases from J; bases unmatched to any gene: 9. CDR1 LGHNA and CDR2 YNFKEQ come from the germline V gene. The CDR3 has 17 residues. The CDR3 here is CASSHPIGTGVNTEAFF. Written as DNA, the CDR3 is TGTGCCAGCAGCCACCCTATAGGGACAGGAGTGAACACTGAAGCTTTCTTT.

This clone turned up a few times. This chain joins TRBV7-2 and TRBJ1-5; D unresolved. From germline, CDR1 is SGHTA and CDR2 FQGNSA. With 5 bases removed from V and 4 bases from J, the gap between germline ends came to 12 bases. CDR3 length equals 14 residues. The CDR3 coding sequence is TGTGCCAGCAGCAGAGGCGGGTGGAATCAGCCCCAGCATTTT. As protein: CASSRGGWNQPQHF.

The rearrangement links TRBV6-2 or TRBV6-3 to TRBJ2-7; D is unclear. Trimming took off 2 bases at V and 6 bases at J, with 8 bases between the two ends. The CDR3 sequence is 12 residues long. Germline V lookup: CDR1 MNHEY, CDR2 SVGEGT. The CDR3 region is CASSYRVSEQYF. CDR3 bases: TGTGCCAGCAGTTACCGGGTTTCCGAGCAGTACTTC.

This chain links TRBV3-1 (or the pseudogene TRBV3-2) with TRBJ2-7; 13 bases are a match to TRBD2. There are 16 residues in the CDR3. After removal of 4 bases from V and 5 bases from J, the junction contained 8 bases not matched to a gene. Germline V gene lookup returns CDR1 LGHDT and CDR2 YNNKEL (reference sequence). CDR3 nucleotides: TGTGCCAGCAGCCGAAAACTAGCGGGAGGGGATGACGAGCAGTACTTC. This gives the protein CASSRKLAGGDDEQYF.

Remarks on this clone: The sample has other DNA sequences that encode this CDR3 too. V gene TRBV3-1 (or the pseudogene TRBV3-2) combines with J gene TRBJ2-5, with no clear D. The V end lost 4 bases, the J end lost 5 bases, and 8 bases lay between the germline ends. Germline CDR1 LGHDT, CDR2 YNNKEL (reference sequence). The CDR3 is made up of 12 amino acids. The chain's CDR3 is CASSPRRETQYF. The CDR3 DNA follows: TGTGCCAGCAGCCCTAGACGGGAGACCCAGTACTTC.

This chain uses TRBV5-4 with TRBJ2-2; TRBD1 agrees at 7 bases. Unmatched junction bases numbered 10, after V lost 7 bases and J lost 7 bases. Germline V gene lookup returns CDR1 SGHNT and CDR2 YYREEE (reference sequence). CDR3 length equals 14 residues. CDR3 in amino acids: CASERDSFGGELFF. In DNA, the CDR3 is TGTGCCAGCGAGAGGGACAGCTTCGGCGGGGAGCTGTTTTTT.

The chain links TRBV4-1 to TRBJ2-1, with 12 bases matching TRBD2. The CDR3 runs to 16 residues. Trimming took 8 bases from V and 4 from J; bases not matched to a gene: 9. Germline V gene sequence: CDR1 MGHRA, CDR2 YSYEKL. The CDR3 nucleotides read TGCGCCAGCCGAGCTAGCGGGAGGGTCAGGTACAATGAGCAGTTCTTC. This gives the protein CASRASGRVRYNEQFF.

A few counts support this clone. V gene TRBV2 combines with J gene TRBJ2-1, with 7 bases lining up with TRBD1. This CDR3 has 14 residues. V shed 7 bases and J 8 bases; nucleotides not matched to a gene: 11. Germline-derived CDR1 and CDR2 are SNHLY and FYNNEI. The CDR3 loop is CASNPQGLRDEQFF. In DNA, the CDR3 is TGTGCCAGCAACCCACAGGGGCTTAGGGATGAGCAGTTCTTC.

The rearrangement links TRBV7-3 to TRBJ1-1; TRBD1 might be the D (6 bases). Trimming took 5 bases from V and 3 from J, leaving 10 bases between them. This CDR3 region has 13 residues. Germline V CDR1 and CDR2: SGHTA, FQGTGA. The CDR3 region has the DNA TGTGCCAGCAGCCGACAGGAAGACACTGAAGCTTTCTTT. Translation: CASSRQEDTEAFF.

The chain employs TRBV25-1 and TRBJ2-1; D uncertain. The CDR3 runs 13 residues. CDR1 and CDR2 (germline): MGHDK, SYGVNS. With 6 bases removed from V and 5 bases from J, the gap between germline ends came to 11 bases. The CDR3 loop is CASSARADNEQFF. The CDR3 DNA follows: TGTGCCAGCAGCGCCCGAGCCGACAATGAGCAGTTCTTC. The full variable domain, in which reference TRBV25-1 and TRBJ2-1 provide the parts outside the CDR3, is EADIYQTPRYLVIGTGKKITLECSQTMGHDKMYWYQQDPGMELHLIHYSYGVNSTEKGDLSSESTVSRIRTEHFPLTLESARPSHTSQYLCASSARADNEQFFGPGTRLTVL.

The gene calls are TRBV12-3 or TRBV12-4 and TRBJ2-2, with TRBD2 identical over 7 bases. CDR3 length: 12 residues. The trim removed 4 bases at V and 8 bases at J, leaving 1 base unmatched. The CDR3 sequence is CASSWGGGELFF. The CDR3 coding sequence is TGTGCCAGCAGTTGGGGGGGAGGGGAGCTGTTTTTT.

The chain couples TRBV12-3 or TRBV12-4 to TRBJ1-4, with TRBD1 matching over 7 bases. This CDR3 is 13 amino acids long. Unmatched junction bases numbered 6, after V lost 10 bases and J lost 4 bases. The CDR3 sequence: CATRRGYNEKLFF. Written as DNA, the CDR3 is TGTGCCACCCGCAGGGGGTATAATGAAAAACTGTTTTTT.

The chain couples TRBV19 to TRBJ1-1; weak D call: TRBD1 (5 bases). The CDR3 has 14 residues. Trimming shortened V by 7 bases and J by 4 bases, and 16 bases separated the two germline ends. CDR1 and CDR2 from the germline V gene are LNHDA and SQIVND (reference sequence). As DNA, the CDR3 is TGTGCCAGTACCTTGTGGGGGACTACCACTGAAGCTTTCTTT. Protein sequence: CASTLWGTTTEAFF.

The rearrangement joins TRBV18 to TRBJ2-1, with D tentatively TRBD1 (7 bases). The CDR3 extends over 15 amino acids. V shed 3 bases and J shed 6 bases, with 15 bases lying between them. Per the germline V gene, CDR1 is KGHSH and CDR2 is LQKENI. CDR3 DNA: TGTGCCAGCTCACCCGGGGCAGGGGGAGGCAATGAGCAGTTCTTC. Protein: CASSPGAGGGNEQFF.

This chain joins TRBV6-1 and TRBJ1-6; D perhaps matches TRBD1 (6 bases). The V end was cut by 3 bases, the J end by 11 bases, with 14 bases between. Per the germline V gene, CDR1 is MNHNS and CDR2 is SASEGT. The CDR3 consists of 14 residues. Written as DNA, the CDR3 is TGTGCCAGCAGTGAGTTTCCAGGGGCCACACCCCTCCACTTT. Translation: CASSEFPGATPLHF.

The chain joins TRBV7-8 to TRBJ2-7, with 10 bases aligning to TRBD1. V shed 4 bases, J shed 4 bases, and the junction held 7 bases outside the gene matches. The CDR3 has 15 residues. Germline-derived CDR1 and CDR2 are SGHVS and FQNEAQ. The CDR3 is CASSSYRDRGYEQYF. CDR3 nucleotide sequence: TGTGCCAGCAGCTCCTACCGGGACAGGGGTTACGAGCAGTACTTC.

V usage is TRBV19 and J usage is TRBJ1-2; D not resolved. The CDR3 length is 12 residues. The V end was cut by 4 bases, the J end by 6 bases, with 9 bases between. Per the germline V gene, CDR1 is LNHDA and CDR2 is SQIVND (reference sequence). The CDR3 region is CASSTLEDGYTF. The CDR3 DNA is TGTGCCAGTAGTACCCTAGAGGATGGCTACACCTTC.

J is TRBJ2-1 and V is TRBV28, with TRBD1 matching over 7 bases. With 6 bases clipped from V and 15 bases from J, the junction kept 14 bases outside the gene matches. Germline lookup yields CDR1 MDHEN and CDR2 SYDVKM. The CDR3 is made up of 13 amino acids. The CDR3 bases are TGTGCCAGCAGCCTACCCGGGCCCCAGGGGGTGTTCTTC. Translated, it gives CASSLPGPQGVFF.

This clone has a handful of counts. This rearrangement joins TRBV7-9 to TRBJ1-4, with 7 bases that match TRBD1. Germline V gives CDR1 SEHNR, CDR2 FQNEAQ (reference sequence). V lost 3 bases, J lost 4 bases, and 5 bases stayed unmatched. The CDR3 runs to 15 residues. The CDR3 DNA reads TGTGCCAGCAGCTTCCCCGGACAGGATAATGAAAAACTGTTTTTT. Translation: CASSFPGQDNEKLFF.